The 22 T cell receptor beta chains listed next were all sequenced from one sample in a study of blood T cell repertoires in COVID-19. Repertoires were generated with immunoSEQ multiplex PCR, while TCRdb's copy carries only in-frame clones and drops some. This sample has 200,000 to 250,000 clones; around 81% occur once, and the top ten carry 3%. The source material was peripheral blood. Receptors were obtained from a woman under 40 who had recovered from COVID-19.

The chain uses TRBV6-5 and TRBJ2-7; 9 positions match TRBD1. This CDR3 is 14 amino acids long. V shed 4 bases, J shed 4 bases, and the junction held 5 bases outside the gene matches. Germline V gene sequence: CDR1 MNHEY, CDR2 SVGAGI. The CDR3 loop is CASSSGQGIYEQYF. DNA for the CDR3: TGTGCCAGCAGTTCGGGACAGGGAATTTACGAGCAGTACTTC.

J is TRBJ2-1 and V is TRBV4-1, with TRBD2 matching over 13 bases. Unmatched junction bases numbered 10, after V lost 2 bases and J lost 0 bases. The CDR3 is 20 amino acids. Germline V CDR1 and CDR2: MGHRA, YSYEKL. The chain's CDR3 is CASSQHGLAGEGSSYNEQFF. The CDR3 nucleotides are TGCGCCAGCAGCCAACACGGACTAGCGGGAGAGGGTAGCTCCTACAATGAGCAGTTCTTC.

The chain recombines TRBV5-1 with TRBJ2-2; 8 bases match TRBD2. J was trimmed by 2 bases and V by 4 bases; bases with no gene match: 10. Germline CDR1 is SGHRS and CDR2 is YFSETQ. The CDR3 runs 17 residues. The CDR3 reads CASSPPSAGENTGELFF. CDR3 coding DNA: TGCGCCAGCAGCCCACCATCAGCGGGAGAAAACACCGGGGAGCTGTTTTTT.

V and J are TRBV5-6 and TRBJ2-1; 11 bases are shared with TRBD2. V trimming: 2 bases; J trimming: 4 bases; junction bases outside the gene matches: 5. Germline V gives CDR1 SGHDT, CDR2 YYEEEE. The CDR3 spans 16 residues. CDR3 in amino acids: CASSFGLAGLYNEQFF. The CDR3 DNA reads TGTGCCAGCAGCTTCGGACTAGCGGGTCTGTACAATGAGCAGTTCTTC. Drawing the rest from reference TRBV5-6 and TRBJ2-1, the complete variable domain is DAGVTQSPTHLIKTRGQQVTLRCSPKSGHDTVSWYQQALGQGPQFIFQYYEEEERQRGNFPDRFSGHQFPNYSSELNVNALLLGDSALYLCASSFGLAGLYNEQFFGPGTRLTVL.

This clone was found once. V usage is TRBV7-2 and J usage is TRBJ2-7, with D tentatively TRBD1 (7 bases). This CDR3 is built from 14 residues. V dropped 4 bases and J dropped 4 bases, with 14 bases sitting between them. Germline lookup yields CDR1 SGHTA and CDR2 FQGNSA. CDR3 amino acids: CASSYQGGDYEQYF. In nucleotides, the CDR3 is TGTGCCAGCAGCTACCAGGGGGGAGATTACGAGCAGTACTTC.

This rearrangement joins TRBV6-1 to TRBJ2-7, with a possible D match to TRBD2 (5 bases). The CDR3 loop spans 14 amino acids. V dropped 2 bases and J dropped 1 base, with 9 bases sitting between them. The V gene's germline CDR1 is MNHNS and CDR2 SASEGT. The CDR3 region is CASSEQEVSYEQYF. In DNA, the CDR3 is TGTGCCAGCAGTGAACAGGAGGTATCCTACGAGCAGTACTTC.

The genes are TRBV27 and TRBJ1-5; possibly TRBD1 for D (6 bases). Germline CDR1 and CDR2: MNHEY and SMNVEV (reference sequence). V shed 1 base and J shed 1 base, with 14 bases lying between them. The length of the CDR3 is 17 residues. The CDR3 here is CASSLFAGAPSNQPQHF. Here the CDR3 DNA reads TGTGCCAGCAGTTTATTCGCGGGGGCCCCCAGCAATCAGCCCCAGCATTTT.

The chain is built from TRBV6-5 and TRBJ2-7; TRBD2 matches at 11 bases. The trim removed 6 bases at V and 0 bases at J, leaving 4 bases unmatched. The germline CDR1 and CDR2 sequences are MNHEY and SVGAGI. The CDR3 runs 15 residues. CDR3 amino acids: CASRRTSGPSYEQYF. In DNA, the CDR3 is TGTGCCAGCAGGAGGACTAGCGGGCCCTCCTACGAGCAGTACTTC.

This rearrangement joins TRBV9 to TRBJ1-2; TRBD1 might be the D (6 bases). Trimming pared 6 bases from V and 3 bases from J, leaving 15 bases between. The germline gives CDR1 SGDLS, CDR2 YYNGEE. This CDR3 contains 14 residues. CDR3 sequence reads: CASNTQGLDYGYTF. In nucleotides, the CDR3 is TGTGCCAGCAATACACAGGGATTGGACTATGGCTACACCTTC.

The chain links TRBV30 to TRBJ1-1; D gene unclear. Germline lookup yields CDR1 GTSNPN and CDR2 SVGIG (reference sequence). The germline V and J ends were trimmed by 5 bases and 3 bases, with 13 bases remaining between them. This CDR3 is built from 13 residues. CDR3 region: CAWGRGWDTEAFF. The CDR3 nucleotides read TGTGCCTGGGGGCGGGGATGGGACACTGAAGCTTTCTTT. Combining the CDR3 with reference TRBV30 and TRBJ1-1 gives the whole variable domain SQTIHQWPATLVQPVGSPLSLECTVEGTSNPNLYWYRQAAGRGLQLLFYSVGIGQISSEVPQNLSASRPQDRQFILSSKKLLLSDSGFYLCAWGRGWDTEAFFGQGTRLTVV.

The CDR3 nucleotides are TGTGCCAGCAGTTACTGGAATACAGGGATTAACTATGGCTACACCTTC. It encodes CASSYWNTGINYGYTF. This chain uses TRBV6-7 with TRBJ1-2; D is possibly TRBD1 (6 bases). TRBV6-7 is designated an ORF whose function remains uncertain. CDR3 size: 16 residues. Trimming removed 1 base from V and 1 base from J, with 13 bases in between.

The rearrangement joins TRBV3-1 (or the pseudogene TRBV3-2) to TRBJ2-3; TRBD1 is a possible D gene (5 bases). Trimming cost V 5 bases and J 12 bases, with 18 bases left between them. Germline V gives CDR1 LGHDT, CDR2 YNNKEL (reference sequence). The CDR3 spans 13 residues. The CDR3 loop is CASSAPLGLHQYF. The CDR3 region has the DNA TGTGCCAGCAGCGCCCCTCTGGGGCTTCACCAGTATTTT.

The rearrangement links TRBV3-1 (or the pseudogene TRBV3-2) to TRBJ1-1, with 7 bases that match TRBD1. The CDR3 spans 15 residues. J was trimmed by 6 bases and V by 3 bases; bases with no gene match: 10. The germline gives CDR1 LGHDT, CDR2 YNNKEL (reference sequence). In nucleotides, the CDR3 is TGTGCCAGCAGCCAGGACCCAGGGGGACGGGCTGAAGCTTTCTTT. Translation gives CASSQDPGGRAEAFF.

The rearrangement joins TRBV2 to TRBJ2-7; a weak D match, TRBD2 (5 bases). V lost 3 bases to trimming and J lost 0 bases, with 9 bases between them. CDR1 SNHLY and CDR2 FYNNEI come from the germline V gene. CDR3 length: 14 amino acids. In nucleotides, the CDR3 is TGTGCCAGCAGTGATCGGGGATTCTCCTACGAGCAGTACTTC. Translating it yields CASSDRGFSYEQYF.

This chain links TRBV2 with TRBJ2-2; D might be TRBD1 (5 bases). The ends were cut back, 6 bases at V and 4 bases at J, with 12 bases in the middle. This CDR3 spans 14 amino acids. Germline values: CDR1 SNHLY, CDR2 FYNNEI. CDR3 DNA: TGTGCCAGCAGATGGGGCTCAATCACCGGGGAGCTGTTTTTT. It encodes CASRWGSITGELFF.

J is TRBJ2-1 and V is TRBV5-1; TRBD2 agrees at 13 bases. This CDR3 spans 15 amino acids. CDR1 and CDR2 from the germline V gene are SGHRS and YFSETQ. The V segment lost 3 bases and the J segment 6 bases; nucleotides outside the gene matches: 3. The CDR3 sequence: CASSSRTSGSNEQFF. The CDR3 nucleotides are TGCGCCAGCAGCTCCCGGACTAGCGGGAGCAATGAGCAGTTCTTC.

The CDR3 region has the DNA TGTGCCAGCAGACGGACTAGCGACCCGTACAATGAGCAGTTCTTC. It is translated as CASRRTSDPYNEQFF. This rearrangement joins TRBV6-5 to TRBJ2-1, with 9 bases aligning to TRBD2. Germline V gives CDR1 MNHEY, CDR2 SVGAGI. Losses at the gene ends were 6 bases for V and 4 bases for J; bases not matched to a gene: 7. The CDR3 runs 15 residues.

This clone was seen a single time. The rearrangement uses TRBV21-1 and TRBJ2-7; TRBD2 is taken as the D call from the table, unchecked against the DNA. TRBV21-1 is tagged as a pseudogene. The CDR3 length is 18 residues. The chain's CDR3 is CASSKVRWEREGRSEQYF. For the CDR3, the DNA is TGTGCCAGCAGCAAAGTCAGGTGGGAGCGGGAGGGCCGTAGTGAGCAGTACTTC.

The chain joins TRBV11-1 to TRBJ2-5; 9 nucleotides match TRBD2. This CDR3 spans 15 amino acids. V lost 0 bases, J lost 1 base, and 0 bases stayed unmatched. Germline V gene sequence: CDR1 SGHAT, CDR2 FQDESV (reference sequence). CDR3 DNA: TGTGCCAGCAGCTTAGCGGGACTAGCCCAAGAGACCCAGTACTTC. Translating it yields CASSLAGLAQETQYF. The full variable domain, its missing parts supplied by reference TRBV11-1 and TRBJ2-5, is EAEVAQSPRYKITEKSQAVAFWCDPISGHATLYWYRQILGQGPELLVQFQDESVVDDSQLPKDRFSAERLKGVDSTLKIQPAELGDSAMYLCASSLAGLAQETQYFGPGTRLLVL.

The chain has TRBV19 and TRBJ2-3, with D perhaps TRBD2 (5 bases). Per the germline V gene, CDR1 is LNHDA and CDR2 is SQIVND (reference sequence). The V end was cut by 6 bases, the J end by 0 bases, with 10 bases between. CDR3 length equals 14 residues. CDR3 region: CASSHRRSTDTQYF. In DNA, the CDR3 is TGTGCCAGTAGCCATCGGAGGAGCACAGATACGCAGTATTTT.

The CDR3 DNA follows: TGTGCCAGCAGTAGACAGCTCACCGGGGAGCTGTTTTTT. Translating gives CASSRQLTGELFF. This chain joins TRBV7-3 and TRBJ2-2, with D perhaps TRBD1 (5 bases). The V gene lost 6 bases and the J gene lost 4 bases, with 9 bases spanning the gap. From germline, CDR1 is SGHTA and CDR2 FQGTGA. This CDR3 comprises 13 residues.

The rearrangement uses TRBV7-9 and TRBJ1-4; no reliable D call. This CDR3 has 12 amino acids. V was clipped by 0 bases and J by 14 bases, with 10 bases between them. Germline CDR1 is SEHNR and CDR2 is FQNEAQ (reference sequence). For the CDR3, the DNA is TGTGCCAGCAGCTTAGCGCAGGATCCCCTGTTTTTT. It translates to CASSLAQDPLFF.